This T cell receptor (beta chain) was found in a study of lymphopenia after photon versus proton radiotherapy. TCRdb keeps only in-frame clones here, not all; method: immunoSEQ multiplex PCR. The table records 150,000 to 200,000 clones, around 85% of them present only once. Losses at the gene ends were 8 bases for V and 2 bases for J; bases not matched to a gene: 4. There are 13 residues in the CDR3. Germline V lookup: CDR1 SNHLY, CDR2 FYNNEI. This clone has more than one count but fewer than ten. Source: peripheral blood, taken from a patient treated with photon-based radiotherapy. V and J are TRBV2 and TRBJ2-7, with 9 bases fitting TRBD2. The clonotype was recovered from a middle-aged man with gastric cancer. The CDR3 DNA reads as TGTGCCAGCGGACCTAGCGGGACCTACGAGCAGTACTTC. This codes for CASGPSGTYEQYF.